A selection of T cell receptor beta chains follows, all from one sample in a study of T-cell reconstitution after alpha-beta-depleted transplantation in children. TCRdb passed the PCR reads through MiXCR, listing each CDR3 protein once. The sample contains 800,000 to 1,000,000 distinct CDR3 sequences, roughly 29% of which appear only once. Sample: PBMCs, mostly from graft donor cells, taken 360 days after TCRalphabeta/CD19-depleted stem cell transplant. The receptors shown here come from a boy under two years old who had a stem cell transplant for SCID, so the T cells may come from the graft donor. Both conserved end residues are trimmed from each CDR3. Only part of the rows carry a size: once, few, many, or a class if the clone is expanded.

TRBV12-3/TRBV12-4	.	TRBJ2-3	ASSPHPRATDTQY
TRBV5-1	few	TRBJ2-5	ASSVGDRGREETQY
TRBV9	few	TRBJ2-3	ASSKGGLQDTQY
TRBV20-1	.	TRBJ2-1	SLPGQGSSEIYNEQF
TRBV4-2	few	TRBJ2-3	ASSQDPAGTSTDTQY
TRBV12-3/TRBV12-4	few	TRBJ2-1	ASSFQESGDEQF
TRBV10-3	few	TRBJ2-7	AISESGTRQY
TRBV7-8	few	TRBJ2-3	ASSSPGRGDTQY
TRBV12-3/TRBV12-4	.	TRBJ1-3	ASSLKVSGNTIY
TRBV15	.	TRBJ2-3	ATSSPGLGTDTQY